These T cell receptor beta chains were read from a single sample in a study of blood T cell repertoires in COVID-19. Profiling relied on immunoSEQ multiplex PCR, and the TCRdb table lists in-frame clones only, not all of them. The sample lists approximately 210,000 clones, approximately 90% occurring once. Sequenced sample: peripheral blood. The receptors stem from a man aged 40-50 years with acute or convalescent COVID-19. Each CDR3 is given with its conserved first and last residue. The D gene is left open where the match is weak. Clone size is not always given. Where it is, it says once, few, many or a class for expanded clones.

V gene	D gene	clone size	J gene	CDR3 protein	CDR3 DNA
TRBV24-1	TRBD1	NA	TRBJ2-3	CATSDPTGQGGADTQYF	TGTGCCACCAGTGATCCGACGGGACAGGGTGGCGCAGATACGCAGTATTTT
TRBV9	TRBD1	once	TRBJ1-6	CASSVGDRNSPLHF	TGTGCCAGCAGCGTTGGGGACAGGAATTCACCCCTCCACTTT
TRBV7-2	NA	NA	TRBJ1-2	CASSLGSGTNYGYTF	TGTGCCAGCAGCTTAGGAAGCGGAACTAACTATGGCTACACCTTC
TRBV5-1	TRBD2	NA	TRBJ2-5	CASSSRPGGNQETQYF	TGCGCCAGCAGCTCACGGCCGGGAGGGAATCAAGAGACCCAGTACTTC
TRBV28	NA	NA	TRBJ1-1	CASTLPTPPRAFF	TGTGCCAGCACCCTTCCGACACCCCCTCGGGCTTTCTTT
TRBV7-2	TRBD2	NA	TRBJ2-3	CASSPSGLAGTDTQYF	TGTGCCAGCAGCCCCTCCGGACTAGCGGGAACAGATACGCAGTATTTT
TRBV9	NA	NA	TRBJ1-2	CASSSQGQGYTF	TGTGCCAGCAGCTCCCAAGGACAGGGCTACACCTTC
TRBV6-5	NA	NA	TRBJ2-2	CASSYSSPGSGELFF	TGTGCCAGCAGTTACTCGTCTCCGGGATCCGGGGAGCTGTTTTTT
TRBV12-3/TRBV12-4	NA	NA	TRBJ1-1	CASSFYGNTEAFF	TGTGCCAGCAGTTTTTACGGGAACACTGAAGCTTTCTTT
TRBV7-9	NA	NA	TRBJ2-3	CASKRSQGSTDTQYF	TGTGCCAGCAAAAGATCACAGGGAAGCACAGATACGCAGTATTTT
TRBV30	NA	NA	TRBJ1-1	CAWSTTGPEAFF	TGTGCCTGGAGTACGACAGGTCCTGAAGCTTTCTTT
TRBV7-9	TRBD1	NA	TRBJ2-7	CASQLDAGQGYEQYF	TGTGCCAGCCAGCTAGATGCCGGACAGGGCTACGAGCAGTACTTC
TRBV6-5	TRBD1	NA	TRBJ1-2	CASSLTGQAVYGYTF	TGTGCCAGCAGCCTAACGGGACAGGCTGTCTATGGCTACACCTTC
TRBV2	TRBD1	NA	TRBJ2-1	CASRDRQGRGNEQFF	TGTGCCAGCAGAGATCGACAGGGGCGGGGCAATGAGCAGTTCTTC
TRBV6-5	NA	NA	TRBJ2-1	CASSYGGTNEQFF	TGTGCCAGCAGTTACGGCGGAACCAATGAGCAGTTCTTC
TRBV3-1/TRBV3-2	TRBD1	NA	TRBJ2-1	CASSRGTGGRNEQFF	TGTGCCAGCAGCCGAGGGACAGGGGGCCGGAATGAGCAGTTCTTC
TRBV27	NA	NA	TRBJ2-6	CASSRGGSGANVLTF	TGTGCCAGCAGTCGGGGAGGCTCTGGGGCCAACGTCCTGACTTTC
TRBV10-1	TRBD2	NA	TRBJ2-5	CASSESGTKQETQYF	TGCGCCAGCAGTGAGTCGGGGACTAAACAAGAGACCCAGTACTTC
TRBV6-5	TRBD1	NA	TRBJ2-4	CASAAAGGNIQYF	TGTGCCAGCGCCGCGGCAGGGGGTAACATTCAGTACTTC
TRBV2	NA	NA	TRBJ2-3	CASRLSQGNTQYF	TGTGCCAGCAGACTCTCTCAGGGGAATACGCAGTATTTT
TRBV27	NA	NA	TRBJ2-5	CASSLHGVGETQYF	TGTGCCAGCAGTTTACACGGGGTCGGGGAGACCCAGTACTTC
TRBV7-2	NA	NA	TRBJ2-3	CASSLQITQYF	TGTGCCAGCAGCTTACAGATTACGCAGTATTTT
TRBV24-1	NA	NA	TRBJ2-4	CATRDNGNIQYF	TGTGCCACCAGGGACAACGGAAACATTCAGTACTTC
TRBV10-3	NA	NA	TRBJ1-3	CAIRVGAPGNTIYF	TGTGCCATCAGGGTGGGGGCCCCTGGAAACACCATATATTTT
TRBV6-5	NA	few	TRBJ2-7	CASSIGHSYEQYF	TGTGCCAGCAGTATAGGACATTCCTACGAGCAGTACTTC
TRBV5-1	TRBD2	NA	TRBJ2-7	CASSDSGLAGDEQYF	TGCGCCAGCAGCGACTCGGGACTAGCGGGAGACGAGCAGTACTTC
TRBV10-1	TRBD1	NA	TRBJ2-1	CASSVAGGPEQFF	TGCGCCAGCAGTGTGGCAGGGGGACCTGAGCAGTTCTTC
TRBV10-2	NA	NA	TRBJ1-2	CASSTATSSANYGYTF	TGCGCCAGCAGTACCGCGACATCCTCAGCTAACTATGGCTACACCTTC
TRBV5-8	NA	NA	TRBJ2-2	CASSLVGESPTGELFF	TGTGCCAGCAGCTTGGTTGGTGAGAGTCCGACCGGGGAGCTGTTTTTT
TRBV6-5	NA	NA	TRBJ1-1	CASSYSRTEAFF	TGTGCCAGCAGTTACTCGAGGACTGAAGCTTTCTTT
TRBV30	NA	NA	TRBJ2-7	CAWNQGWEQYF	TGTGCCTGGAATCAGGGTTGGGAGCAGTACTTC
TRBV6-5	NA	NA	TRBJ1-2	CASSYSGRIYGYTF	TGTGCCAGCAGTTACTCGGGGCGCATCTATGGCTACACCTTC
TRBV27	TRBD1	NA	TRBJ2-7	CASSSDRAYEQYF	TGTGCCAGCAGTTCCGACAGGGCCTACGAGCAGTACTTC
TRBV28	TRBD2	NA	TRBJ2-7	CASSRGTSGSYEQYF	TGTGCCAGCAGTCGGGGAACTAGCGGAAGCTACGAGCAGTACTTC
TRBV19	NA	NA	TRBJ2-7	CASSSHLSGYEQYF	TGTGCCAGTAGTTCCCATTTGAGCGGCTACGAGCAGTACTTC
TRBV5-1	TRBD1	once	TRBJ1-1	CASSLGDRLLNTEAFF	TGCGCCAGCAGCTTGGGGGACAGACTACTGAACACTGAAGCTTTCTTT
TRBV11-3	TRBD1	NA	TRBJ1-1	CASSSGGAGGMNTEAFF	TGTGCCAGCAGCTCCGGGGGAGCAGGGGGGATGAACACTGAAGCTTTCTTT
TRBV11-2	TRBD1	NA	TRBJ2-5	CASSARGLRETQYF	TGTGCCAGCAGCGCCAGGGGGCTGCGAGAGACCCAGTACTTC
TRBV6-6	NA	NA	TRBJ1-3	CASSYVTGNTIYF	TGTGCCAGCAGTTACGTTACAGGAAACACCATATATTTT
TRBV3-1/TRBV3-2	NA	NA	TRBJ1-2	CASSQAGVLRPGYTF	TGTGCCAGCAGCCAAGCCGGGGTCCTTCGACCTGGCTACACCTTC
TRBV7-3	TRBD1	NA	TRBJ1-5	CASRYRTGKNQPQHF	TGTGCCAGCAGGTACCGGACAGGGAAGAATCAGCCCCAGCATTTT
TRBV29-1	NA	NA	TRBJ2-4	CSVAGAAKNIQYF	TGCAGCGTTGCAGGGGCGGCCAAAAACATTCAGTACTTC
TRBV29-1	TRBD1	once	TRBJ1-2	CSVEKGLGQAIYGYTF	TGCAGCGTTGAAAAAGGCCTGGGACAGGCGATCTATGGCTACACCTTC
TRBV27	TRBD2	NA	TRBJ2-3	CASRVAGHTDTQYF	TGTGCCAGCAGGGTAGCGGGACACACAGATACGCAGTATTTT
TRBV28	TRBD1	NA	TRBJ1-1	CASSPEDRVNTEAFF	TGTGCCAGCAGTCCCGAGGACAGGGTGAACACTGAAGCTTTCTTT
TRBV27	NA	NA	TRBJ2-3	CASSPGWVGDTQYF	TGTGCCAGCAGCCCGGGGTGGGTGGGAGATACGCAGTATTTT
TRBV4-1	TRBD1	NA	TRBJ2-6	CASSQNRGFSGANVLTF	TGCGCCAGCAGCCAAAACAGGGGCTTCTCTGGGGCCAACGTCCTGACTTTC
TRBV4-3	NA	NA	TRBJ2-1	CASSQEPRGSSNEQFF	TGCGCCAGCAGCCAAGAGCCTAGGGGTAGCAGTAATGAGCAGTTCTTC
TRBV7-8	NA	NA	TRBJ1-1	CASSPDPVTEAFF	TGTGCCAGCAGCCCTGATCCGGTCACTGAAGCTTTCTTT
TRBV14	NA	NA	TRBJ2-5	CASSRLGSWETQYF	TGTGCCAGCAGCCGACTTGGGAGTTGGGAGACCCAGTACTTC
TRBV4-1	TRBD2	NA	TRBJ2-3	CASSQESPSGRSTDTQYF	TGCGCCAGCAGCCAAGAGTCGCCTAGCGGGAGATCCACAGATACGCAGTATTTT
TRBV19	TRBD1	NA	TRBJ2-3	CASRSGQGYADTQYF	TGTGCCAGTAGGTCTGGACAGGGGTACGCAGATACGCAGTATTTT
TRBV4-2	NA	few	TRBJ1-6	CASSQDWTANNSPLHF	TGTGCCAGCAGCCAAGATTGGACAGCCAATAATTCACCCCTCCACTTT